The source of this T cell receptor beta chain is a study of glioma-infiltrating T cells. Using RNA template, CDR3s of TCR alpha and beta were amplified with iRepertoire arm-PCR. TCRdb reanalysed the multiplex PCR reads using MiXCR and keeps one entry per CDR3 protein. The sample has 150,000 to 200,000 distinct CDR3 sequences; about 32% are singletons. Concerning this clonotype: A much larger clone lies a single base off, so this may be a read error.

Germline-derived CDR1 and CDR2 are SGHDN and FVKESK. V gave up 4 bases and J gave up 3 bases, with 7 bases separating them. The CDR3 totals 13 residues. Input material: glioma tissue, nonneoplastic brain tissue, or PBMCs (not recorded which). The rearrangement uses TRBV14 and TRBJ1-5; D is uncertain. The source is a human donor with low-grade glioma or glioblastoma, undergoing nonglioma brain surgery, or in good health (not recorded which). The CDR3, as DNA: TGTGCCAGCAGCCCGGGTCACAATCAGCCCCAGCATTTT. Its translation: CASSPGHNQPQHF.